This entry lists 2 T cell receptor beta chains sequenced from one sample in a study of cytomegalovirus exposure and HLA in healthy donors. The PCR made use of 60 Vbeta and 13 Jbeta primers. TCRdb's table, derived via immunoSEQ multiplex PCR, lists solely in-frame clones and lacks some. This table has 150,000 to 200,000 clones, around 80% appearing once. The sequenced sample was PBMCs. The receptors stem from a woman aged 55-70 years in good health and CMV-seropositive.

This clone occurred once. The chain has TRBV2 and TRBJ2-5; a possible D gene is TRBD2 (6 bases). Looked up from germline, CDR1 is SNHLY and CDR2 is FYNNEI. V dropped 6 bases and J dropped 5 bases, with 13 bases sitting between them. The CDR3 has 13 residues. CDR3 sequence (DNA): TGTGCCAGCAGCTACGACCGGGGGGAGACCCAGTACTTC. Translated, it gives CASSYDRGETQYF.

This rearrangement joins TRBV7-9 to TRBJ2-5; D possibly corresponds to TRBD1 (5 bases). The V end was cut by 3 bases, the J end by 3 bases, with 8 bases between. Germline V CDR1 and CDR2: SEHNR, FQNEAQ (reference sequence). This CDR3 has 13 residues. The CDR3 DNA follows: TGTGCCAGCAGCTTTTGGGGCGAAGAGACCCAGTACTTC. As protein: CASSFWGEETQYF.